This passage covers 31 T cell receptor beta chains from one sample sequenced in a study of blood T cell repertoires in COVID-19. Clones were sequenced by immunoSEQ multiplex PCR, and TCRdb holds only the in-frame ones, with some missing. The sample contains roughly 200,000 clones, approximately 80% of which appear only once. The sequencing sample was made of peripheral blood. The receptors come from a human donor in a cohort sampled during active COVID-19.

The V and J genes are TRBV28 and TRBJ2-7; D is perhaps TRBD1 (6 bases). The CDR3 covers 12 residues. CDR1 and CDR2 from the germline V gene are MDHEN and SYDVKM. Between the trimmed V and J ends, which lost 7 bases and 1 base, there was a span of 8 bases. The CDR3 reads CASTGQSYEQYF. CDR3 DNA: TGTGCCAGCACCGGACAGTCCTACGAGCAGTACTTC.

The chain employs TRBV5-4 and TRBJ2-1; the match to TRBD2 covers 9 bases. With 0 bases clipped from V and 7 bases from J, the junction kept 8 bases outside the gene matches. CDR1 and CDR2 (germline): SGHNT, YYREEE (reference sequence). The CDR3 length is 16 residues. CDR3 in DNA: TGTGCCAGCAGCTTGGAGGGCGGGAGGGCCGGTAATGAGCAGTTCTTC. This sequence encodes CASSLEGGRAGNEQFF. The complete variable domain, with remaining parts taken from reference TRBV5-4 and TRBJ2-1, reads ETGVTQSPTHLIKTRGQQVTLRCSSQSGHNTVSWYQQALGQGPQFIFQYYREEENGRGNFPPRFSGLQFPNYSSELNVNALELDDSALYLCASSLEGGRAGNEQFFGPGTRLTVL.

V usage is TRBV4-2 and J usage is TRBJ2-1, with a tentative D call TRBD1 (6 bases). From germline, CDR1 is LGHNA and CDR2 YNFKEQ. Trimming removed 4 bases at V and 4 bases at J, with 17 bases between. This CDR3 is built from 16 residues. The CDR3 DNA follows: TGTGCCAGCAGCCGAACATCCGGGACACAATACAATGAGCAGTTCTTC. Its protein product is CASSRTSGTQYNEQFF.

The chain joins TRBV7-9 to TRBJ1-1, with a tentative D call TRBD1 (6 bases). CDR1 is SEHNR and CDR2 is FQNEAQ in the germline V gene (reference sequence). Deletions cut 5 bases from V and 0 bases from J, with 13 bases between. CDR3 size: 15 residues. The CDR3: CASSPQTGLNTEAFF. In nucleotides, the CDR3 is TGTGCCAGCAGCCCCCAAACAGGGTTGAACACTGAAGCTTTCTTT.

V and J are TRBV18 and TRBJ2-7; D not certain. CDR1 and CDR2 (germline): KGHSH, LQKENI. The length of the CDR3 is 14 residues. Trimming stripped 4 bases from V and 0 bases from J, with 10 bases between. CDR3 in amino acids: CASSRAGSSYEQYF. The CDR3 nucleotides are TGTGCCAGCTCACGGGCAGGTAGCTCCTACGAGCAGTACTTC.

This clone has a handful of counts. The chain couples TRBV6-1 to TRBJ1-2, with D perhaps TRBD1 (6 bases). Trimming took off 3 bases at V and 8 bases at J, with 13 bases between the two ends. There are 13 residues in the CDR3. The germline V gene encodes CDR1 MNHNS and CDR2 SASEGT. CDR3 nucleotides: TGTGCCAGCAGTGACGTTGGGGGCTACGGCTACACCTTC. The encoded protein is CASSDVGGYGYTF.

This clone is a singleton in its sample. This sequence joins TRBV28 and TRBJ2-7; D is possibly TRBD1 (5 bases). Trimming removed 4 bases from V and 0 bases from J, with 10 bases in between. The CDR3 contains 14 residues. The germline V gene encodes CDR1 MDHEN and CDR2 SYDVKM. CDR3 residues: CASSSDIPSYEQYF. CDR3 DNA sequence: TGTGCCAGCAGTTCGGACATCCCCTCCTACGAGCAGTACTTC.

The V gene is TRBV4-1, the J gene TRBJ2-1, with TRBD2 identical over 12 bases. Germline CDR1 and CDR2: MGHRA and YSYEKL. The CDR3 has 17 amino acids. J gave up 7 bases and V 1 base, and 8 bases lay outside the gene matches. This CDR3 is CASSQVPSGRVGNEQFF. The CDR3 nucleotides are TGCGCCAGCAGCCAAGTCCCTAGCGGGAGGGTAGGTAATGAGCAGTTCTTC.

The chain employs TRBV28 and TRBJ1-1; the match to TRBD1 covers 8 bases. This CDR3 has 14 amino acids. J gave up 5 bases and V 2 bases, and 4 bases lay outside the gene matches. In germline, CDR1 is MDHEN, CDR2 SYDVKM. The CDR3 region is CASSLSRGRTEAFF. In DNA form, the CDR3 reads TGTGCCAGCAGTTTAAGCAGGGGGCGAACTGAAGCTTTCTTT.

J is TRBJ1-2 and V is TRBV28, with D possibly being TRBD1 (6 bases). Germline-derived CDR1 and CDR2 are MDHEN and SYDVKM. Deletions cut 5 bases from V and 13 bases from J, with 14 bases between. The CDR3 contains 11 residues. The CDR3 nucleotides are TGTGCCAGCAGTGACAGGTCCACTTTCACCTTC. Its protein is CASSDRSTFTF.

The chain couples TRBV3-1 (or the pseudogene TRBV3-2) to TRBJ1-3, with 7 bases lining up with TRBD1. CDR3 size: 14 residues. Trimming at V came to 6 bases and at J to 2 bases, leaving 4 bases not matched to a gene. Per germline, CDR1 LGHDT and CDR2 YNNKEL (reference sequence). The chain's CDR3 is CASRPGGTGNTIYF. CDR3 nucleotide sequence: TGTGCCAGCAGACCAGGGGGAACTGGAAACACCATATATTTT.

The chain employs TRBV7-9 and TRBJ2-1; 8 bases are shared with TRBD2. Germline V gene lookup returns CDR1 SEHNR and CDR2 FQNEAQ (reference sequence). Unmatched junction bases numbered 20, after V lost 10 bases and J lost 9 bases. The CDR3 extends over 16 amino acids. CDR3 residues: CANSTLVSGKNVEQFF. Here the CDR3 DNA reads TGTGCCAACTCGACTCTCGTTAGCGGGAAAAACGTTGAGCAGTTCTTC.

The J gene is TRBJ2-7, the V gene TRBV2, with TRBD2 identical over 7 bases. Germline V gene data show CDR1 as SNHLY and CDR2 as FYNNEI. V shed 0 bases and J 1 base; nucleotides not matched to a gene: 15. The CDR3 runs 19 residues. The CDR3 DNA is TGTGCCAGCAGTGAAGCCCCTCTGATGGTAGCGGGCAATTCCTACGAGCAGTACTTC. Translating it yields CASSEAPLMVAGNSYEQYF.

This chain uses TRBV28 with TRBJ1-1; maybe TRBD1 (6 bases). Trimming took off 5 bases at V and 4 bases at J, with 14 bases between the two ends. This CDR3 has 14 residues. The germline V gene encodes CDR1 MDHEN and CDR2 SYDVKM. The CDR3 nucleotides are TGTGCCAGCAGTCCGCCATCAGGGGTCACTGAAGCTTTCTTT. Residues: CASSPPSGVTEAFF.

The sample holds one count of this clone. The rearrangement links TRBV5-1 to TRBJ2-1; D is undetermined. Germline V gives CDR1 SGHRS, CDR2 YFSETQ. Trimming left V 0 bases short and J 2 bases short, with 9 bases between. The CDR3 runs to 15 residues. CDR3 in DNA: TGCGCCAGCAGCTTGGCCGCGCCTGCCTACAATGAGCAGTTCTTC. It codes for CASSLAAPAYNEQFF. The entire variable domain, with the rest obtained from reference TRBV5-1 and TRBJ2-1, is as follows: KAGVTQTPRYLIKTRGQQVTLSCSPISGHRSVSWYQQTPGQGLQFLFEYFSETQRNKGNFPGRFSGRQFSNSRSEMNVSTLELGDSALYLCASSLAAPAYNEQFFGPGTRLTVL.

The chain has TRBV10-1 and TRBJ2-3, with TRBD1 matching over 9 bases. Per the germline V gene, CDR1 is WNHNN and CDR2 is SYGVQD (reference sequence). Unmatched junction bases numbered 4, after V lost 3 bases and J lost 6 bases. The length of the CDR3 is 14 residues. The CDR3, as DNA: TGCGCCAGCAGTGAACAGGGGGCGCTGGATACGCAGTATTTT. Translated: CASSEQGALDTQYF.

The J gene is TRBJ2-3, the V gene TRBV5-4, with TRBD2 matching over 9 bases. The CDR3 totals 15 residues. CDR1 and CDR2 (germline): SGHNT, YYREEE (reference sequence). V was clipped by 2 bases and J by 2 bases; unmatched bases: 3. CDR3 nucleotides: TGTGCCAGCAGCTTCGGCGGGAGGGACACAGATACGCAGTATTTT. It yields the protein CASSFGGRDTDTQYF. Using reference TRBV5-4 and TRBJ2-3 for the parts outside the CDR3, the full variable domain is ETGVTQSPTHLIKTRGQQVTLRCSSQSGHNTVSWYQQALGQGPQFIFQYYREEENGRGNFPPRFSGLQFPNYSSELNVNALELDDSALYLCASSFGGRDTDTQYFGPGTRLTVL.

J is TRBJ2-7 and V is TRBV19; D is uncertain. V was cut by 7 bases and J by 9 bases, with 13 bases left in between. The CDR3 is made up of 11 amino acids. In germline, CDR1 is LNHDA, CDR2 SQIVND (reference sequence). The CDR3 protein is CASTGVHGQYF. CDR3 DNA sequence: TGTGCCAGTACTGGAGTACATGGGCAGTACTTC.

This clone was observed a few times. The J gene is TRBJ2-5, the V gene TRBV28, with a tentative D call TRBD1 (8 bases). CDR3 length equals 18 residues. From germline, CDR1 is MDHEN and CDR2 SYDVKM. The V end lost 7 bases, the J end lost 0 bases, and 24 bases lay between the germline ends. The CDR3 nucleotides read TGTGCCAGCAAAGAGGACAGGGTAGGGGGGGCGTACCAAGAGACCCAGTACTTC. This encodes CASKEDRVGGAYQETQYF.

This clone was recorded only once. The rearrangement uses TRBV13 and TRBJ2-4; 8 nucleotides align to TRBD2. CDR1 and CDR2 (germline): PRHDT, FYEKMQ (reference sequence). CDR3 length equals 17 residues. The junction had 9 bases not matched to a gene; V was cut back by 5 bases and J by 0 bases. As DNA, the CDR3 is TGTGCCAGCAGCAACGGCGGGGGGCGGCTAGCCAAAAACATTCAGTACTTC. This gives the protein CASSNGGGRLAKNIQYF.

V usage is TRBV27 and J usage is TRBJ2-3; 9 bases align to TRBD2. CDR1 and CDR2 from the germline V gene are MNHEY and SMNVEV (reference sequence). The trim removed 7 bases at V and 11 bases at J, leaving 22 bases unmatched. CDR3 size: 17 residues. For the CDR3, the DNA is TGTGCCAGCACCGGTCGGCGGGGGGGGTTTTTTGAGTGGATGCAGTATTTT. It codes for CASTGRRGGFFEWMQYF.

The chain joins TRBV20-1 to TRBJ1-5, with TRBD1 identical over 7 bases. Looked up from germline, CDR1 is DFQATT and CDR2 is SNEGSKA (reference sequence). The CDR3 is 16 residues long. Trimming took 3 bases from V and 2 from J; bases not matched to a gene: 10. CDR3 sequence reads: CSASSQGSMGNQPQHF. The CDR3 coding sequence is TGCAGTGCTAGTTCACAGGGGAGTATGGGCAATCAGCCCCAGCATTTT.

The chain combines TRBV29-1 with TRBJ2-7; D is perhaps TRBD1 (7 bases). Deletions cut 6 bases from V and 1 base from J, with 13 bases between. The CDR3 sequence is 13 residues long. The germline V gene has CDR1 SQVTM and CDR2 ANQGSEA. CDR3 in amino acids: CSVRGTVSYEQYF. CDR3 in DNA: TGCAGCGTGCGCGGGACAGTTTCCTACGAGCAGTACTTC.

The CDR3 coding sequence is TGTGCCATCAGTGGACAGGGGGTCCCTGAAGCTTTCTTT. This gives the protein CAISGQGVPEAFF. The rearrangement uses TRBV10-3 and TRBJ1-1; TRBD1 agrees at 9 bases. The germline V gene encodes CDR1 ENHRY and CDR2 SYGVKD. The CDR3 has 13 residues. V trimming: 4 bases; J trimming: 6 bases; junction bases outside the gene matches: 3.

This rearrangement joins TRBV10-3 to TRBJ2-5, with D possibly matching TRBD2 (5 bases). The CDR3 contains 13 residues. The germline gives CDR1 ENHRY, CDR2 SYGVKD. Deletions cut 6 bases from V and 5 bases from J, with 13 bases between. CDR3 in amino acids: CAIRGLLRETQYF. In DNA form, the CDR3 reads TGTGCCATCAGAGGACTCCTGAGGGAGACCCAGTACTTC.

This clone is medium-sized (0.01 to 0.1%) in the sample. V gene TRBV29-1 combines with J gene TRBJ1-5; D may be TRBD1 (6 bases). This CDR3 has 14 residues. The V end was cut by 7 bases, the J end by 5 bases, with 18 bases between. Per the germline V gene, CDR1 is SQVTM and CDR2 is ANQGSEA. CDR3 sequence (DNA): TGCAGCGCTTCCTTAGGCAGGGGCGATCAGCCCCAGCATTTT. Its translation is CSASLGRGDQPQHF.

This clone was observed a handful of times. Other DNA sequences of this sample code for an identical CDR3. The chain combines TRBV28 with TRBJ2-4; D is undetermined. Per the germline V gene, CDR1 is MDHEN and CDR2 is SYDVKM. V gave up 3 bases and J gave up 3 bases, with 12 bases separating them. The CDR3 extends over 15 amino acids. The DNA for the CDR3 is TGTGCCAGCAGTTTTCCCCACAGCCACAAAAACATTCAGTACTTC. It encodes CASSFPHSHKNIQYF.

In its sample, this clone was seen a few times. The rearrangement joins TRBV29-1 to TRBJ1-3; a possible D gene is TRBD1 (6 bases). The CDR3 has 14 amino acids. Trimming removed 4 bases at V and 2 bases at J, with 12 bases between. Germline lookup yields CDR1 SQVTM and CDR2 ANQGSEA. The CDR3 loop reads CSVAGSGAGNTIYF. The CDR3 nucleotides read TGCAGCGTTGCGGGTTCAGGGGCTGGAAACACCATATATTTT. Variable domain in full (rest from reference TRBV29-1 and TRBJ1-3): SAVISQKPSRDICQRGTSLTIQCQVDSQVTMMFWYRQQPGQSLTLIATANQGSEATYESGFVIDKFPISRPNLTFSTLTVSNMSPEDSSIYLCSVAGSGAGNTIYFGEGSWLTVV.

The chain employs TRBV9 and TRBJ2-3, with 9 bases fitting TRBD2. CDR1 is SGDLS, CDR2 YYNGEE, per germline. V shed 3 bases, J shed 4 bases, and the junction held 6 bases outside the gene matches. The CDR3 runs to 15 residues. The CDR3 loop is CASSAGLAPPDTQYF. CDR3 sequence (DNA): TGTGCCAGCAGCGCCGGACTAGCGCCCCCAGATACGCAGTATTTT.

This chain links TRBV29-1 with TRBJ1-1; no firm D call. Germline lookup yields CDR1 SQVTM and CDR2 ANQGSEA. The CDR3 length is 14 residues. The V gene lost 5 bases and the J gene lost 5 bases, with 18 bases spanning the gap. CDR3 in amino acids: CSVTSAGLGTEAFF. DNA of the CDR3: TGCAGCGTTACCTCCGCGGGGTTAGGGACTGAAGCTTTCTTT.

The genes are TRBV28 and TRBJ2-7; TRBD2 aligns across 8 bases. Germline values: CDR1 MDHEN, CDR2 SYDVKM. The CDR3 has 13 residues. V trimming: 6 bases; J trimming: 5 bases; junction bases outside the gene matches: 6. The CDR3 region is CASSIRGGNEQYF. The CDR3 DNA reads TGTGCCAGCAGCATACGGGGGGGCAACGAGCAGTACTTC. Based on the CDR3 plus reference TRBV28 and TRBJ2-7, the full variable domain is DVKVTQSSRYLVKRTGEKVFLECVQDMDHENMFWYRQDPGLGLRLIYFSYDVKMKEKGDIPEGYSVSREKKERFSLILESASTNQTSMYLCASSIRGGNEQYFGPGTRLTVT.